The present TCR beta chain was sequenced within a study of T cells in Graves' hyperthyroidism and ophthalmopathy. Whole-study results and caveats: From stable hyperthyroidism, ophthalmopathy was separated by a 13 V-J model. Most clonotypes expanded in the thyroid (above 0.001) were also present in blood.

The CDR3 regions of TCR beta were amplified from RNA transcripts. The study used the HTBI primer set for a first-round RT-PCR of the TCR CDR3. TCRdb re-derived calls from the multiplex PCR reads in MiXCR, one entry per CDR3 protein. The sample includes about 210,000 distinct CDR3 sequences, 17% seen only once; the top ten take roughly 53%. CDR1 SGHDT and CDR2 YYEEEE come from the germline V gene. This CDR3 contains 15 residues. V dropped 0 bases and J dropped 4 bases, with 10 bases sitting between them. Hyperthyroidism, newly diagnosed and lasting under 2 months, affected patients aged 18 to 65. Pregnant or lactating patients were excluded, as were those with uncontrolled infection or other autoimmune disease. This clonotype came up a few times. The antigen is unknown.

The V gene is TRBV5-6, the J gene TRBJ2-2; D call uncertain. The source is a man in his fifties or sixties with Graves' hyperthyroidism. The specimen was blood. Here the CDR3 DNA reads TGTGCCAGCAGCTTGGGCCCCTCGGGCACCGGGGAGCTGTTTTTT. It translates to CASSLGPSGTGELFF.